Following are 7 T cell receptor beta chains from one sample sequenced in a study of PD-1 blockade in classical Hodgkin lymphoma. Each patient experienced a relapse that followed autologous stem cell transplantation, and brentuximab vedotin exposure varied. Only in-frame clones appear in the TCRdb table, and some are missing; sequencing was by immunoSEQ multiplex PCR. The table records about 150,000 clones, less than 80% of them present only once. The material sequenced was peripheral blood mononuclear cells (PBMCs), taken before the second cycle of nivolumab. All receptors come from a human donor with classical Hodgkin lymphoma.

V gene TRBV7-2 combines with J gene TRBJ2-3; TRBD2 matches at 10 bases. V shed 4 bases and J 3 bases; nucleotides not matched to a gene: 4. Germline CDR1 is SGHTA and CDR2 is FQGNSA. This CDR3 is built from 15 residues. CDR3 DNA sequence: TGTGCCAGCAGCTACGCTAGCGGGGGTACAGATACGCAGTATTTT. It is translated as CASSYASGGTDTQYF.

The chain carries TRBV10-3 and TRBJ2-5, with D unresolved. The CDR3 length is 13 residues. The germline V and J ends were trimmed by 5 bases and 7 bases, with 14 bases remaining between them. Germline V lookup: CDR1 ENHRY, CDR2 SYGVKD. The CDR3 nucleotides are TGTGCCATCAGTCTCACGGACGAGCCGACCCAGTACTTC. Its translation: CAISLTDEPTQYF.

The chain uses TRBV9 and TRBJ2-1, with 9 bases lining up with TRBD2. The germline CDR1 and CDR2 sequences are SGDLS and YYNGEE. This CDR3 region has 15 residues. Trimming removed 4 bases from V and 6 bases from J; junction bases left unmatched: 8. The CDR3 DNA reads TGTGCCAGCAGCCCCCTTAGCGGGGGAGTCAATGAGCAGTTCTTC. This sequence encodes CASSPLSGGVNEQFF. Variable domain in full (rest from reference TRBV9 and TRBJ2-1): DSGVTQTPKHLITATGQRVTLRCSPRSGDLSVYWYQQSLDQGLQFLIQYYNGEERAKGNILERFSAQQFPDLHSELNLSSLELGDSALYFCASSPLSGGVNEQFFGPGTRLTVL.

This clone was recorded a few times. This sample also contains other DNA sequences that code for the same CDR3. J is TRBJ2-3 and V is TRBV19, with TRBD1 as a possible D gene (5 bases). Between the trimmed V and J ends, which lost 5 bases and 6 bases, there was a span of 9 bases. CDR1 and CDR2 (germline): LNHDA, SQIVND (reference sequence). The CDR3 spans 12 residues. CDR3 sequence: CASSGGADTQYF. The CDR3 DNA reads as TGTGCCAGTAGTGGTGGGGCTGATACGCAGTATTTT.

DNA of the CDR3: TGTGCCAGCAGCTTTGGGGGCGGGAGAAGCTCCTACAATGAGCAGTTCTTC. Amino acids: CASSFGGGRSSYNEQFF. The V and J genes are TRBV5-4 and TRBJ2-1; D perhaps matches TRBD2 (7 bases). CDR3 length equals 17 residues. From germline, CDR1 is SGHNT and CDR2 YYREEE (reference sequence). Trimming stripped 2 bases from V and 0 bases from J, with 15 bases between.

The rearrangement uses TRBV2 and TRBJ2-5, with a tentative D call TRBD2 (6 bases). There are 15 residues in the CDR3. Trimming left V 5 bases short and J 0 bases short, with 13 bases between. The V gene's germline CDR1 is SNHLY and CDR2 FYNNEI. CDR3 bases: TGTGCCAGCAGTTCCCGGGACTTGTACCAAGAGACCCAGTACTTC. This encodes CASSSRDLYQETQYF.

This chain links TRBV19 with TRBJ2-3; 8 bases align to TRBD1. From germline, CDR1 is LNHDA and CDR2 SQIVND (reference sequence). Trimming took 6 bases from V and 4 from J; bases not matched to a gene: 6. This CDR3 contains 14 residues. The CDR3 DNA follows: TGTGCCAGTAGATCAGGGGGCAGCGCAGATACGCAGTATTTT. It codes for CASRSGGSADTQYF.